This TCR beta chain was observed in a study of Graves' ophthalmopathy and Graves' hyperthyroidism. This clonotype was recorded many times. The antigen remains undetermined. This CDR3 comprises 12 residues. Trimming shortened V by 2 bases and J by 3 bases, and 8 bases separated the two germline ends. Germline CDR1 and CDR2: SQVTM and ANQGSEA. Patients in the hyperthyroidism group, adults aged 18 to 65, were newly diagnosed, under 2 months' duration. Excluded were patients with other autoimmune diseases, uncontrolled infections, pregnancy or lactation. The study amplified TCR beta CDR3 regions using RNA transcripts. RT-PCR with HTBI primers came first, then second-round multiplex PCR. In TCRdb, the multiplex PCR reads were re-called with MiXCR into one record per CDR3 protein. The sample lists a few hundred thousand distinct CDR3 sequences, under 45% seen once, with over 3.5% in the top ten. General study findings and limits: Also, most clonotypes expanded in the thyroid above 0.001 frequency appeared in blood.

The TCR originated in an adult man with Graves' hyperthyroidism. V gene TRBV29-1 combines with J gene TRBJ2-7; D call uncertain. Sequencing input: peripheral blood or thyroid tissue (not recorded which). Written as DNA, the CDR3 is TGCAGCGTTGAACTAGTCAACTACGAGCAGTACTTC. This sequence encodes CSVELVNYEQYF.